The 16 T cell receptor beta chains given below trace back to one sample, sequenced in a study of blood T cell repertoires in COVID-19. The assay was immunoSEQ multiplex PCR, and TCRdb's table has in-frame clones only and misses some. The top ten clones hold around 2.1% of a sample with 130,000 or so clones, 70% to 90% of them seen once. Sequenced material: peripheral blood. The receptors were sampled from a man aged 70-80 years with active COVID-19.

This chain links TRBV5-8 with TRBJ1-1; D gene unclear. The CDR3 covers 15 residues. Trimming pared 2 bases from V and 0 bases from J, leaving 11 bases between. Germline V gene lookup returns CDR1 SGHTS and CDR2 YDEGEE. Written as DNA, the CDR3 is TGTGCCAGCAGCTTTGGAGGCCTAGTGAACACTGAAGCTTTCTTT. Its translation: CASSFGGLVNTEAFF.

V and J are TRBV5-1 and TRBJ2-3; D remains ambiguous. The CDR3 is 16 residues long. Germline CDR1 and CDR2: SGHRS and YFSETQ. V dropped 0 bases and J dropped 2 bases, with 13 bases sitting between them. The chain's CDR3 is CASSLGLARYTDTQYF. DNA of the CDR3: TGCGCCAGCAGCTTGGGACTCGCCAGATACACAGATACGCAGTATTTT.

The V call is TRBV28, the J call TRBJ2-7; the match to TRBD2 covers 10 bases. V was clipped by 5 bases and J by 4 bases; unmatched bases: 5. CDR3 size: 14 residues. Germline values: CDR1 MDHEN, CDR2 SYDVKM. CDR3 sequence reads: CASSRTSGVYEQYF. CDR3 DNA: TGTGCCAGCAGTCGAACTAGCGGGGTTTACGAGCAGTACTTC.

This clone was counted a few times. This chain connects TRBV5-1 to TRBJ2-7; TRBD1 matches at 8 bases. The germline V gene encodes CDR1 SGHRS and CDR2 YFSETQ. Unmatched junction bases numbered 4, after V lost 2 bases and J lost 3 bases. This CDR3 is built from 14 residues. The CDR3 bases are TGCGCCAGCAGCTTACTCACAGGGGGCTACGAGCAGTACTTC. Translating gives CASSLLTGGYEQYF.

The table lists this clone with a count of one. CDR3 amino acids: CASSKGVTGSAPEAFF. The CDR3 DNA reads TGCGCCAGCAGCAAGGGGGTTACAGGGAGCGCCCCTGAAGCTTTCTTT. The rearrangement links TRBV5-1 to TRBJ1-1, with D perhaps matching TRBD1 (6 bases). Germline V CDR1 and CDR2: SGHRS, YFSETQ. The CDR3 is 16 residues long. V was cut by 4 bases and J by 6 bases, with 22 bases left in between.

V and J are TRBV7-6 and TRBJ1-3; D is unclear. V was pared by 2 bases and J by 6 bases, with 8 bases between. Per the germline V gene, CDR1 is SGHVS and CDR2 is FNYEAQ. The CDR3 length is 13 residues. The CDR3 reads CASSLSLANTIYF. In DNA form, the CDR3 reads TGTGCCAGCAGCTTAAGTCTAGCAAACACCATATATTTT.

This sequence joins TRBV29-1 and TRBJ2-3; 13 nucleotides agree with TRBD2. V lost 4 bases, J lost 6 bases, and 16 bases stayed unmatched. Germline CDR1 reads SQVTM; CDR2 reads ANQGSEA. CDR3 length equals 18 residues. The CDR3 nucleotides read TGCAGCGTTGGGGGGAGTGGAACTAGCGGGAGGGCCAGGGATACGCAGTATTTT. It is translated as CSVGGSGTSGRARDTQYF.

The rearrangement joins TRBV30 to TRBJ1-1; maybe TRBD1 (6 bases). The CDR3 loop spans 12 amino acids. Germline values: CDR1 GTSNPN, CDR2 SVGIG (reference sequence). Trimming stripped 3 bases from V and 9 bases from J, with 14 bases between. The DNA for the CDR3 is TGTGCCTGGAGGGGAGACAGGTCCCAAGCTTTCTTT. It translates to CAWRGDRSQAFF.

The chain uses TRBV11-3 and TRBJ2-5; TRBD1 matches 7 bases. This CDR3 contains 14 residues. Germline V CDR1 and CDR2: SGHNT, YENEEA. The V and J ends lost 4 bases and 5 bases, in that order; junction bases with no gene match: 7. The CDR3 spells CASSSQGTSETQYF. The CDR3 DNA reads as TGTGCCAGCAGCTCACAGGGGACAAGCGAGACCCAGTACTTC.

J is TRBJ1-2 and V is TRBV29-1, with a tentative D call TRBD1 (5 bases). The CDR3 length is 12 residues. The germline CDR1 and CDR2 sequences are SQVTM and ANQGSEA. V was cut by 2 bases and J by 5 bases, with 9 bases left in between. The CDR3 bases are TGCAGCGTTGAATTGGAGGGGTATGGCTACACCTTC. It translates to CSVELEGYGYTF.

The CDR3 spells CASSFNTDTQYF. The CDR3, as DNA: TGTGCCAGCAGCTTCAACACAGATACGCAGTATTTT. V gene TRBV11-3 combines with J gene TRBJ2-3; D remains unclear. Trimming removed 3 bases at V and 2 bases at J, with 3 bases between. The CDR3 loop spans 12 amino acids. CDR1 is SGHNT, CDR2 YENEEA, per germline.

The chain carries TRBV10-2 and TRBJ2-1; no reliable D call. Trimming removed 7 bases from V and 10 bases from J, with 11 bases in between. Germline V gene sequence: CDR1 WSHSY, CDR2 SAAADI. This CDR3 contains 11 residues. The CDR3 region is CASKNGPEQFF. As DNA, the CDR3 is TGCGCCAGCAAGAATGGGCCAGAGCAGTTCTTC.

The CDR3 region has the DNA TGCGCCAGCACCGCCTATGGGGCGGCTAACAATGAGCAGTTCTTC. Translated, it gives CASTAYGAANNEQFF. The rearrangement links TRBV5-1 to TRBJ2-1; D might be TRBD1 (5 bases). V shed 6 bases and J shed 5 bases, with 18 bases lying between them. This CDR3 is 15 amino acids long. The germline V gene encodes CDR1 SGHRS and CDR2 YFSETQ.

This rearrangement joins TRBV6-5 to TRBJ1-2, with TRBD1 identical over 7 bases. This CDR3 spans 15 amino acids. Germline V gives CDR1 MNHEY, CDR2 SVGAGI. With 2 bases clipped from V and 5 bases from J, the junction kept 8 bases outside the gene matches. CDR3 coding DNA: TGTGCCAGCAGTTACACCCTACAGGGGCCTTATGGCTACACCTTC. This gives the protein CASSYTLQGPYGYTF.

J is TRBJ2-4 and V is TRBV19; 7 bases line up with TRBD1. CDR1 is LNHDA, CDR2 SQIVND, per germline (reference sequence). J gave up 4 bases and V 3 bases, and 6 bases lay outside the gene matches. The CDR3 totals 15 residues. CDR3 in amino acids: CASSIEGTAKNIQYF. In DNA, the CDR3 is TGTGCCAGTAGTATTGAAGGGACAGCAAAAAACATTCAGTACTTC. The whole variable domain, filled in from reference TRBV19 and TRBJ2-4, reads DGGITQSPKYLFRKEGQNVTLSCEQNLNHDAMYWYRQDPGQGLRLIYYSQIVNDFQKGDIAEGYSVSREKKESFPLTVTSAQKNPTAFYLCASSIEGTAKNIQYFGAGTRLSVL.

The chain joins TRBV2 to TRBJ1-4, with 9 bases identical to TRBD1. With 6 bases clipped from V and 7 bases from J, the junction kept 6 bases outside the gene matches. Germline CDR1 and CDR2: SNHLY and FYNNEI. The CDR3 is 14 residues long. CDR3 bases: TGTGCCAGCAGCGGGACAGGGCGAGGTGAAAAACTGTTTTTT. Residues: CASSGTGRGEKLFF.